Listed below are T cell receptor beta chains from one sample, sequenced in a study of human T cells and chemical hapten exposure. MiXCR, applied by TCRdb to the RACE reads, yields one record per CDR3 protein. The data hold some 250,000 distinct CDR3 sequences, with around 7.7% observed a single time. The sample consisted of whole blood, taken in connection with sensitization to the hapten diphenylcyclopropenone (DPC). Receptors originate from a man aged 18 to 30 with alopecia areata. Some clones in this sample may be carry-over from other donors' samples. The conserved cysteine and the conserved F or W are not part of the CDR3 here. Fields, in order: J gene, V gene, CDR3 protein.

TRBJ2-7,TRBV28,ASSLTRQGTYEQY
TRBJ1-1,TRBV5-6,ASSWDRGTEAF
TRBJ2-2,TRBV7-9,ASSSLAKNTGELF
TRBJ2-7,TRBV27,ASSWNRDRPTYEQY
TRBJ2-1,TRBV4-3,ASSHYNEQF
TRBJ2-1,TRBV4-3,ASSQEVLADPYNEQF
TRBJ1-4,TRBV7-9,ASSLGRSNEKLF
TRBJ2-7,TRBV21-1,ASSKRRRGHSYEQY
TRBJ1-4,TRBV2,ASRDRINEKLF
TRBJ2-4,TRBV28,ASSQVKNIQY
TRBJ2-3,TRBV20-1,SARIRGWDTDTQY
TRBJ2-7,TRBV29-1,SVRTVSSYEQY
TRBJ1-6,TRBV27,ASSSPGSSYNSPLH
TRBJ2-1,TRBV12-3/TRBV12-4,ATATHRVFSSYNEQF
TRBJ2-1,TRBV4-1,ASSQSGGRQF